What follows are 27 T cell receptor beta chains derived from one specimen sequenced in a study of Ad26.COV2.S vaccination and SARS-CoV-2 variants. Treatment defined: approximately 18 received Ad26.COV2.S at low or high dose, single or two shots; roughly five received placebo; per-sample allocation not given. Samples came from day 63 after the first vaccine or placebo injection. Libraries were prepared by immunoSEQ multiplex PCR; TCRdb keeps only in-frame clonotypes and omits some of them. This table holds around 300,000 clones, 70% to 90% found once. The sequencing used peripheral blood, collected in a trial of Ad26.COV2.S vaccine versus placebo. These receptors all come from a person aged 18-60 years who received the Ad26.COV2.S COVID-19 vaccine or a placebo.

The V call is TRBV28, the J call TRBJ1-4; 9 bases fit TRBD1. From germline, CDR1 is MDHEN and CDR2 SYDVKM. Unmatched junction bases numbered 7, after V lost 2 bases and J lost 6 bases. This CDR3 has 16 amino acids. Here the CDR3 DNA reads TGTGCCAGCAGTTTAATCCAGACAGGGGGGCATGAAAAACTGTTTTTT. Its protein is CASSLIQTGGHEKLFF.

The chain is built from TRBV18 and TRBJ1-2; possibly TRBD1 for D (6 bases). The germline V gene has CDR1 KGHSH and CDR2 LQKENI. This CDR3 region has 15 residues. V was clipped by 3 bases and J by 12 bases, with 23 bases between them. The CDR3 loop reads CASSPQPVQGGSDTF. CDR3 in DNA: TGTGCCAGCTCACCCCAACCGGTACAGGGCGGATCGGACACCTTC.

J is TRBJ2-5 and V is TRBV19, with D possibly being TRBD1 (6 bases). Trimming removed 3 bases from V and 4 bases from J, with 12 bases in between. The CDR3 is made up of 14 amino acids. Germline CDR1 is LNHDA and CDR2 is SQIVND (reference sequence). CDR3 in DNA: TGTGCCAGTAGTATTCCAGGGACAAGAGAGACCCAGTACTTC. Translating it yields CASSIPGTRETQYF.

DNA for the CDR3: TGTGCCAGCAGCCCCGGACGTCAAGAGACCCAGTACTTC. Its translation is CASSPGRQETQYF. V gene TRBV13 combines with J gene TRBJ2-5; no reliable D call. V was pared by 5 bases and J by 2 bases, with 9 bases between. From germline, CDR1 is PRHDT and CDR2 FYEKMQ (reference sequence). There are 13 residues in the CDR3.

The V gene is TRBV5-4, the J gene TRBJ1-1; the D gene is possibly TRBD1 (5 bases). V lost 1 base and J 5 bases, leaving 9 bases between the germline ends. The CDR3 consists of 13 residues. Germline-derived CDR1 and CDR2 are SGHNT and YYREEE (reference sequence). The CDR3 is CASSLRGETEAFF. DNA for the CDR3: TGTGCCAGCAGCTTGCGGGGGGAGACTGAAGCTTTCTTT.

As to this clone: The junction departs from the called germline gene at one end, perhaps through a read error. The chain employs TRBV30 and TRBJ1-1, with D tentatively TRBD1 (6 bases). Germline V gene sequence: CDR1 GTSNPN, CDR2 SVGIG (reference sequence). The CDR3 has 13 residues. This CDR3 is CAGRWSGDTEAFF. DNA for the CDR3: TGTGCCGGGAGGTGGTCAGGGGACACTGAAGCTTTCTTT.

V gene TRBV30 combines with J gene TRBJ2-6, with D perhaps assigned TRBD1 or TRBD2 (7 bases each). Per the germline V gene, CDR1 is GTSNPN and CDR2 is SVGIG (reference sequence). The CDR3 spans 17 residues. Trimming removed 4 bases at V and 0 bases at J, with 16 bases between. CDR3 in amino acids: CAWNRPGGGSGANVLTF. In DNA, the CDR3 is TGTGCCTGGAATCGGCCAGGGGGGGGCTCTGGGGCCAACGTCCTGACTTTC.

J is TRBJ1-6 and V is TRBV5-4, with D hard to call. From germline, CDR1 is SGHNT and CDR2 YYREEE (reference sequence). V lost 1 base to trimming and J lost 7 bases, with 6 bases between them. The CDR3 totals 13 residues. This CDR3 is CASSLSGNSPLHF. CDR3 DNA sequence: TGTGCCAGCAGCTTGAGTGGAAATTCACCCCTCCACTTT.

The CDR3 protein is CASSVGTGGVETQYF. The CDR3 coding sequence is TGTGCCAGCAGCGTCGGTACAGGGGGCGTGGAGACCCAGTACTTC. The genes are TRBV9 and TRBJ2-5, with 9 bases that match TRBD1. J gave up 5 bases and V 2 bases, and 7 bases lay outside the gene matches. Germline CDR1 is SGDLS and CDR2 is YYNGEE. The CDR3 runs 15 residues.

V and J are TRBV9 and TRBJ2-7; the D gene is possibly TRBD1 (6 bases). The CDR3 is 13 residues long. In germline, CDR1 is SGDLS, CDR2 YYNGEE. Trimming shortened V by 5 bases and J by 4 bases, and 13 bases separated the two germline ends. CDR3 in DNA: TGTGCCAGCAGGTTATTGAGGGGGTACGAGCAGTACTTC. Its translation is CASRLLRGYEQYF.

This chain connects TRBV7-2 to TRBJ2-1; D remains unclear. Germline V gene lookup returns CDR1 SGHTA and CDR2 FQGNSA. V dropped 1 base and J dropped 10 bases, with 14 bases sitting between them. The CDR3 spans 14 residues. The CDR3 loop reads CASSLGSFSDEQFF. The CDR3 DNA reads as TGTGCCAGCAGCTTAGGGTCTTTCAGTGACGAGCAGTTCTTC.

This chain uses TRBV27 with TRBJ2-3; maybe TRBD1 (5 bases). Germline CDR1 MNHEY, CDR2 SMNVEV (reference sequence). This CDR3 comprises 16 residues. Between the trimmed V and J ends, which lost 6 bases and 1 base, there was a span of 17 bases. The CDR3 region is CASRTLQATGTDTQYF. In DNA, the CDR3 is TGTGCCAGCAGAACATTACAGGCCACAGGCACAGATACGCAGTATTTT.

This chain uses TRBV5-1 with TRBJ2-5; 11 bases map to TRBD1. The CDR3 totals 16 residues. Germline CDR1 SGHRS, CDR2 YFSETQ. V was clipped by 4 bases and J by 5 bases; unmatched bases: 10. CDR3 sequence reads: CASSNDPGTGGETQYF. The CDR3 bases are TGCGCCAGCAGCAACGATCCCGGGACAGGGGGGGAGACCCAGTACTTC.

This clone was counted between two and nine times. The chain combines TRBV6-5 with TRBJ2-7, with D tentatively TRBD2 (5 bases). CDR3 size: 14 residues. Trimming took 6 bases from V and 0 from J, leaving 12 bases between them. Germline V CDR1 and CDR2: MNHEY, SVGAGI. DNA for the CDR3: TGTGCCAGCAGGGCTAGGGAGAGCTCCTACGAGCAGTACTTC. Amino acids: CASRARESSYEQYF.

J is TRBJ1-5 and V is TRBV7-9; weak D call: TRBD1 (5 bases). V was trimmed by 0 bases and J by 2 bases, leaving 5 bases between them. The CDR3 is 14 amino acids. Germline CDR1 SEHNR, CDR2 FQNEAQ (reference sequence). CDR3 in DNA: TGTGCCAGCAGCTTAGCAGGGGGCAATCAGCCCCAGCATTTT. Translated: CASSLAGGNQPQHF.

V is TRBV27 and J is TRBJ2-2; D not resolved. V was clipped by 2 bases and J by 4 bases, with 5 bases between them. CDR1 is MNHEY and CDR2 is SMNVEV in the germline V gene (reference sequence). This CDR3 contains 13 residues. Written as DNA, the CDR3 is TGTGCCAGCAGTTTACGGCGCACCGGGGAGCTGTTTTTT. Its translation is CASSLRRTGELFF.

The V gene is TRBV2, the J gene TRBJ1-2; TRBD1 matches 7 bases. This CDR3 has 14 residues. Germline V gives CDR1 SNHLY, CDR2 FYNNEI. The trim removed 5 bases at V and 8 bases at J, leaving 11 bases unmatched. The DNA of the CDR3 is TGTGCCAGCAGTACCGGACAGGTCGTGGGCGGCTACACCTTC. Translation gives CASSTGQVVGGYTF.

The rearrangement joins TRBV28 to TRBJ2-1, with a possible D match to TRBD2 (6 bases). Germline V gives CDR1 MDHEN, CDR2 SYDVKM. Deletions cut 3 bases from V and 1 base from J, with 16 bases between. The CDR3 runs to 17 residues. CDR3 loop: CASSFRGSHESYNEQFF. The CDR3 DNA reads TGTGCCAGCAGTTTCCGGGGGTCCCATGAATCCTACAATGAGCAGTTCTTC. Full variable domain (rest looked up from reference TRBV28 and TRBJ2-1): DVKVTQSSRYLVKRTGEKVFLECVQDMDHENMFWYRQDPGLGLRLIYFSYDVKMKEKGDIPEGYSVSREKKERFSLILESASTNQTSMYLCASSFRGSHESYNEQFFGPGTRLTVL.

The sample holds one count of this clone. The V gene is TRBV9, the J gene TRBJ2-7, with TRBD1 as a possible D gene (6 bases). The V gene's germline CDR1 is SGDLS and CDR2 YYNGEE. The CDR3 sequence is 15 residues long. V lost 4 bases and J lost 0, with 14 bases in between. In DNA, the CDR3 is TGTGCCAGCAGCCCCTCGCAGGGGTCCTCCTACGAGCAGTACTTC. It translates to CASSPSQGSSYEQYF.

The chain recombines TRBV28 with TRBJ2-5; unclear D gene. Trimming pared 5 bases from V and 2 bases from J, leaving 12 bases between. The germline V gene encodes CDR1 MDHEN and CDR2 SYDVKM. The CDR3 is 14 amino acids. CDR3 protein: CASSLRQEQETQYF. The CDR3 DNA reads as TGTGCCAGCAGTCTTAGGCAGGAGCAAGAGACCCAGTACTTC. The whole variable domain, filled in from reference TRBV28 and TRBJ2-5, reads DVKVTQSSRYLVKRTGEKVFLECVQDMDHENMFWYRQDPGLGLRLIYFSYDVKMKEKGDIPEGYSVSREKKERFSLILESASTNQTSMYLCASSLRQEQETQYFGPGTRLLVL.

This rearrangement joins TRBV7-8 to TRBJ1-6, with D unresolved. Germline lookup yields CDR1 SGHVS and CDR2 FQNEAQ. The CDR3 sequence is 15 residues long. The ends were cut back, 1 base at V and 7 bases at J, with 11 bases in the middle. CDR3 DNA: TGTGCCAGCAGCTTAGTGGCAGGTGGGAATTCACCCCTCCACTTT. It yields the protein CASSLVAGGNSPLHF. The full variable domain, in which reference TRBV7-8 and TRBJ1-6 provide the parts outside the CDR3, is GAGVSQSPRYKVAKRGQDVALRCDPISGHVSLFWYQQALGQGPEFLTYFQNEAQLDKSGLPSDRFFAERPEGSVSTLKIQRTQQEDSAVYLCASSLVAGGNSPLHFGNGTRLTVT.

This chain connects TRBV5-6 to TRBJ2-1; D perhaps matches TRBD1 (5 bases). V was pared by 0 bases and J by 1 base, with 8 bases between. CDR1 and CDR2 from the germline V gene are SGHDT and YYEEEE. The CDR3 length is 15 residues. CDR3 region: CASSLVGASYNEQFF. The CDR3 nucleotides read TGTGCCAGCAGCTTGGTAGGGGCATCCTACAATGAGCAGTTCTTC.

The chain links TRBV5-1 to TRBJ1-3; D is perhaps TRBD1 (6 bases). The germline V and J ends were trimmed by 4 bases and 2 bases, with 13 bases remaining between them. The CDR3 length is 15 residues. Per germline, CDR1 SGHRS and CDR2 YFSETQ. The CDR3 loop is CASSLTGTTGNTIYF. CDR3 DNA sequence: TGCGCCAGCAGCCTTACAGGGACTACTGGAAACACCATATATTTT.

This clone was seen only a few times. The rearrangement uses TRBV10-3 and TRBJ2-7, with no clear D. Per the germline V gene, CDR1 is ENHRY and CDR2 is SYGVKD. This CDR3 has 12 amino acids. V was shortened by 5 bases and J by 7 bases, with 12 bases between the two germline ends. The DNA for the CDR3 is TGTGCCATCAGTCCAGACGCGCTTGAGCAGTACTTC. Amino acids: CAISPDALEQYF.

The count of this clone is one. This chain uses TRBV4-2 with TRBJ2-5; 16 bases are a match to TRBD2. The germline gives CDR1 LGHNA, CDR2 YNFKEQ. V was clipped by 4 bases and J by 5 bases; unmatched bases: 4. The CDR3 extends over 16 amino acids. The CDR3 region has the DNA TGTGCCAGCAGCCCGTCGGGACTAGCGGGAGGGGAGACCCAGTACTTC. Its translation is CASSPSGLAGGETQYF.

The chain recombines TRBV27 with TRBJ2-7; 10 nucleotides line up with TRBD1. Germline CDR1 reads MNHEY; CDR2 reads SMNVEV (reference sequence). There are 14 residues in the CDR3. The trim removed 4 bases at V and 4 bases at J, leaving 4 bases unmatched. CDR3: CASSYRDRGYEQYF. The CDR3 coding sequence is TGTGCCAGCAGTTACCGGGACAGGGGATACGAGCAGTACTTC.

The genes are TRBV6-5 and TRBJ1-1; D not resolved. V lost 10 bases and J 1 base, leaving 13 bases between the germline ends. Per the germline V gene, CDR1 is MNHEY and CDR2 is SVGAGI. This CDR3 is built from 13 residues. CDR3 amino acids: CATTNGGNTEAFF. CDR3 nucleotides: TGTGCCACAACAAACGGCGGGAACACTGAAGCTTTCTTT.